This section outlines one T cell receptor (beta chain) sequence together with its context. The antigen remains undetermined. The sample belongs to a study of T cell responses to AZD1222 COVID-19 vaccine. Study-wide results and caveats: Unmutated regions of variants are reportedly targeted by nearly half of spike-specific TCRs.

Sequencing was performed with immunoSEQ multiplex PCR; in TCRdb, only in-frame clones are kept and a portion is missing. The top ten clones hold 20% to 25% of a sample with 100,000 to 130,000 clones, around 91% of them seen once. With V trimmed by 1 base and J by 8 bases, 4 bases remained unmatched. The CDR3 is 14 amino acids. The germline CDR1 and CDR2 sequences are SGHTA and FQGNSA. This clonotype originated in an adult in good health. Sequencing used peripheral blood, obtained on day 0 of AZD1222 vaccination. This rearrangement joins TRBV7-2 to TRBJ1-4; 7 nucleotides align to TRBD1. CDR3 protein: CASSLGQGKEKLFF. CDR3 nucleotide sequence: TGTGCCAGCAGCTTAGGACAGGGTAAAGAAAAACTGTTTTTT. The full variable domain, completed using reference TRBV7-2 and TRBJ1-4, is GAGVSQSPSNKVTEKGKDVELRCDPISGHTALYWYRQSLGQGLEFLIYFQGNSAPDKSGLPSDRFSAERTGGSVSTLTIQRTQQEDSAVYLCASSLGQGKEKLFFGSGTQLSVL.